This is a list of T cell receptor beta chains from one sample in a study of shared clonotypes between healthy human individuals. Only in-frame clones appear in the TCRdb table, and some are missing; sequencing was by immunoSEQ multiplex PCR. Of 450,000 or so clones listed, approximately 77% are singletons. The specimen was PBMCs. Receptors originate from a middle-aged woman in good health. Some clones in this sample may be carry-over from other donors' samples. CDR3s include the opening cysteine and the closing phenylalanine or tryptophan. D genes are given only for firm matches. The size of a clone is reported for some rows only, either as once, few or many, or as a class for expanded clones.

>TRBJ2-7|NA|NA|TRBV15
CATSRDSNFGEQYF
>TRBJ2-5|NA|NA|TRBV7-6
CASSLERGGQGKETQYF
>TRBJ2-7|NA|NA|TRBV7-9
CASSLPTGSTYEQYF
>TRBJ2-7|NA|TRBD2|TRBV28
CASRASGYEQYF
>TRBJ2-2|NA|NA|TRBV11-2
CASSLAGTNTGELFF
>TRBJ2-1|NA|TRBD2|TRBV18
CASSPSGGSYNEQFF
>TRBJ2-4|NA|TRBD1|TRBV5-1
CASSSGTGLPTYLAKNIQYF
>TRBJ2-1|many|TRBD2|TRBV2
CASSVGGVNEQFF
>TRBJ1-2|NA|TRBD1|TRBV30
CAWSTTGIHYGYTF
>TRBJ2-7|NA|NA|TRBV6-5
CATGRDSTYEQYF
>TRBJ2-1|NA|TRBD2|TRBV10-3
CAISESGLAGEVEFF
>TRBJ1-2|NA|NA|TRBV19
CASSMWGNYGYTF
>TRBJ1-4|NA|TRBD1|TRBV4-2
CASSAGTGHFATNEKLFF
>TRBJ2-3|NA|TRBD2|TRBV9
CASNKGRDTDTQYF
>TRBJ1-2|NA|NA|TRBV5-1
CASSITQGLYGYTF
>TRBJ2-5|NA|NA|TRBV27
CASSPGLGQETQYF
>TRBJ2-3|NA|TRBD1|TRBV9
CASSSDAGQGTDTQYF
>TRBJ2-2|NA|NA|TRBV10-3
CAISESGTTTGELFF
>TRBJ1-4|NA|NA|TRBV19
CASRRAATNEKLFF
>TRBJ2-3|NA|NA|TRBV5-1
CASSADWSTDTQYF
>TRBJ1-5|NA|NA|TRBV7-2
CASTRDGLNQPQHF
>TRBJ1-5|NA|TRBD1|TRBV7-9
CASGTGGLNQPQHF
>TRBJ2-7|NA|NA|TRBV4-1
CASGRDLNSEQYF
>TRBJ2-7|NA|NA|TRBV28
CASGAAYEQYF
>TRBJ2-7|NA|NA|TRBV10-3
CAISGPNGEQYF
>TRBJ1-2|NA|NA|TRBV4-1
CASSQDNGGNYGYTF
>TRBJ1-5|NA|NA|TRBV4-2
CASSPEGNNQPQHF
>TRBJ2-3|NA|NA|TRBV7-2
CASSFERDLSTDTQYF
>TRBJ1-4|NA|NA|TRBV5-4
CASSKDLTVTTNEKLFF
>TRBJ2-7|NA|NA|TRBV20-1
CSARFGSEQYF
>TRBJ2-1|few|NA|TRBV7-3
CASSSGPNNEQFF
>TRBJ2-2|few|TRBD2|TRBV6-4
CASSVLAGGDTGELFF
>TRBJ2-7|NA|TRBD2|TRBV30
CAWVAGRESSYEQYF
>TRBJ2-1|NA|TRBD2|TRBV6-1
CASGLAEYNEQFF
>TRBJ2-1|NA|NA|TRBV30
CAWRAGWAYNEQFF
>TRBJ1-6|NA|NA|TRBV27
CASSLLGQMDSPLHF
>TRBJ2-3|NA|NA|TRBV29-1
CSGRNTDTQYF
>TRBJ2-2|NA|NA|TRBV29-1
CSVGPGFGELFF
>TRBJ1-1|NA|NA|TRBV19
CASSISSNTEAFF
>TRBJ1-2|NA|NA|TRBV7-2
CASSEGGRGFDGYTF
>TRBJ1-1|many|NA|TRBV6-4
CASSEGGDSKAFF
>TRBJ1-5|NA|TRBD1|TRBV27
CASSQGGIGNQPQHF
>TRBJ2-1|once|TRBD2|TRBV27
CASSPRDSRTSGAYNEQFF
>TRBJ1-2|NA|NA|TRBV25-1
CASSVASAANYGYTF
>TRBJ1-2|NA|NA|TRBV11-2
CASRAPPWGYTF
>TRBJ1-5|NA|NA|TRBV27
CASSLWYSNQPQHF
>TRBJ1-2|NA|NA|TRBV6-1
CASRQGQLLNYGYTF
>TRBJ2-1|NA|TRBD2|TRBV7-9
CASSRAGGEQFF
>TRBJ2-3|once|NA|TRBV7-3
CASSFKPPDTQYF
>TRBJ2-1|once|NA|TRBV4-3
CASSQVGGRYNEQFF
>TRBJ1-3|few|TRBD1|TRBV5-1
CASSLSPGTGSGNTIYF
>TRBJ2-3|few|TRBD1|TRBV15
CATSSDRVETDTQYF
>TRBJ2-4|NA|NA|TRBV6-5
CASSYSADPGNIQYF